This T cell receptor beta chain was retrieved from a study of blood T cell repertoires in COVID-19. Overall study: Donors in the United States, Italy and Spain gave samples during acute or convalescent COVID-19. PBMCs, B-cell-depleted T cells, or T cells were the source of the cDNA or gDNA that made up the material.

J gave up 6 bases and V 5 bases, and 10 bases lay outside the gene matches. This CDR3 spans 16 amino acids. CDR1 is LNHDA, CDR2 SQIVND, per germline (reference sequence). Per the original data handling: Estimation of nucleated cell counts relied on the amplification of reference gene primers. Using immunoSEQ multiplex PCR, the repertoire was profiled, and TCRdb retains in-frame clones only, with some absent. The DNA was the basis for D and trimming; V, J and clone size are from that table. The repertoire holds about 360,000 clones, with roughly 86% as singletons. The chain employs TRBV19 and TRBJ1-4; TRBD1 matches at 9 bases. The sequenced sample consisted of peripheral blood. The receptor's source is a human donor in a cohort sampled during active COVID-19. The CDR3 region has the DNA TGTGCCAGTAGTCCTCGGAGGGACAGGGAATATGAAAAACTGTTTTTT. It codes for CASSPRRDREYEKLFF.